This passage covers 26 T cell receptor beta chains from one sample sequenced in a study of blood T cell repertoires in COVID-19. Sequencing used immunoSEQ multiplex PCR; TCRdb keeps in-frame clones, though not all of them. The sample lists some 77,000 clones, almost 90% seen once, with roughly 4% in the top ten. The sequencing input was peripheral blood. The receptor source for this set is an elderly woman with active or convalescent COVID-19.

V usage is TRBV7-8 and J usage is TRBJ2-7, with 11 bases fitting TRBD1. Unmatched junction bases numbered 7, after V lost 1 base and J lost 2 bases. CDR3 length equals 17 residues. CDR1 is SGHVS, CDR2 FQNEAQ, per germline. The CDR3 bases are TGTGCCAGCAGCTTAGTACCCCCGGGACAGGGGGCCTACGAGCAGTACTTC. It encodes CASSLVPPGQGAYEQYF.

V usage is TRBV28 and J usage is TRBJ1-2; perhaps TRBD1 as D (5 bases). This CDR3 is built from 13 residues. The germline V gene encodes CDR1 MDHEN and CDR2 SYDVKM. Trimming removed 5 bases from V and 3 bases from J, with 10 bases in between. CDR3 sequence reads: CASSTQGYYGYTF. The DNA of the CDR3 is TGTGCCAGCAGTACGCAGGGATACTATGGCTACACCTTC.

The chain uses TRBV7-2 and TRBJ2-2; 8 nucleotides match TRBD2. Losses at the gene ends were 5 bases for V and 2 bases for J; bases not matched to a gene: 7. The CDR3 consists of 16 residues. From germline, CDR1 is SGHTA and CDR2 FQGNSA. CDR3 bases: TGTGCCAGCAGCCCTCCACTAGCGGCAAACACCGGGGAGCTGTTTTTT. This codes for CASSPPLAANTGELFF. The full variable domain, with the rest looked up from reference TRBV7-2 and TRBJ2-2, is GAGVSQSPSNKVTEKGKDVELRCDPISGHTALYWYRQSLGQGLEFLIYFQGNSAPDKSGLPSDRFSAERTGGSVSTLTIQRTQQEDSAVYLCASSPPLAANTGELFFGEGSRLTVL.

The chain joins TRBV15 to TRBJ1-6; D gene unclear. Germline loops: CDR1 LNHNV, CDR2 YYDKDF (reference sequence). V gave up 4 bases and J gave up 7 bases, with 14 bases separating them. The CDR3 covers 15 residues. The chain's CDR3 is CATSISPLENSPLHF. The CDR3 nucleotides are TGTGCCACCAGCATCTCCCCTTTGGAGAATTCACCCCTCCACTTT.

The chain joins TRBV5-1 to TRBJ2-5, with 9 positions matching TRBD2. With V trimmed by 5 bases and J by 2 bases, 4 bases remained unmatched. The germline gives CDR1 SGHRS, CDR2 YFSETQ. The CDR3 runs 14 residues. CDR3 coding DNA: TGCGCCAGCAGGAGGACTAGCGCACAAGAGACCCAGTACTTC. As protein: CASRRTSAQETQYF.

In its sample, this clone was seen a few times. The genes are TRBV6-2 or TRBV6-3 and TRBJ1-5; no clear D gene. The CDR3 covers 14 residues. The V gene lost 0 bases and the J gene lost 7 bases, with 10 bases spanning the gap. Germline V gene lookup returns CDR1 MNHEY and CDR2 SVGEGT. CDR3 in amino acids: CASSYSGLFQPQHF. CDR3 nucleotide sequence: TGTGCCAGCAGTTACTCTGGGCTTTTCCAGCCCCAGCATTTT.

V gene TRBV15 combines with J gene TRBJ2-3; no definite D call. This CDR3 is built from 13 residues. Germline loops: CDR1 LNHNV, CDR2 YYDKDF (reference sequence). V lost 0 bases to trimming and J lost 2 bases, with 3 bases between them. CDR3 region: CATSREATDTQYF. The CDR3 DNA follows: TGTGCCACCAGCAGAGAGGCCACAGATACGCAGTATTTT.

The CDR3 region has the DNA TGTGCCAGCAGCGATCCTGATGATCCGGGACAGGGCAACTATGGCTACACCTTC. Translation gives CASSDPDDPGQGNYGYTF. The genes are TRBV9 and TRBJ1-2; 9 bases line up with TRBD1. This CDR3 contains 18 residues. The ends lost 3 bases at V and 2 bases at J; junction bases unmatched: 14. The germline V gene has CDR1 SGDLS and CDR2 YYNGEE.

The genes are TRBV29-1 and TRBJ2-3; D may be TRBD1 (6 bases). Germline loops: CDR1 SQVTM, CDR2 ANQGSEA. This CDR3 region has 13 residues. V lost 6 bases to trimming and J lost 0 bases, with 10 bases between them. The CDR3 DNA reads as TGCAGCGTCCAGGGGCCTAGCACAGATACGCAGTATTTT. Its protein is CSVQGPSTDTQYF.

The rearrangement uses TRBV3-1 (or the pseudogene TRBV3-2) and TRBJ1-3; D is unresolved. CDR1 LGHDT and CDR2 YNNKEL come from the germline V gene (reference sequence). CDR3 length: 13 residues. Between the trimmed V and J ends, which lost 2 bases and 2 bases, there was a span of 4 bases. CDR3 loop: CASSQPTGNTIYF. The DNA for the CDR3 is TGTGCCAGCAGCCAACCAACTGGAAACACCATATATTTT.

V usage is TRBV3-1 (or the pseudogene TRBV3-2) and J usage is TRBJ2-1; possible D gene TRBD1, 6 bases. There are 21 residues in the CDR3. With 1 base removed from V and 6 bases from J, the gap between germline ends came to 31 bases. Germline CDR1 LGHDT, CDR2 YNNKEL (reference sequence). Written as DNA, the CDR3 is TGTGCCAGCAGCCAAGTTCTGACCTATTATAAACCACAGGGTATTGGCAATGAGCAGTTCTTC. Its translation: CASSQVLTYYKPQGIGNEQFF.

The gene calls are TRBV11-3 and TRBJ2-1; D is uncertain. The V end lost 6 bases, the J end lost 9 bases, and 15 bases lay between the germline ends. In germline, CDR1 is SGHNT, CDR2 YENEEA. The CDR3 consists of 13 residues. The CDR3 DNA reads TGTGCCAGCAGTCGCGACTCCGGTGGTGAGCAGTTCTTC. Protein sequence: CASSRDSGGEQFF.

This clone was seen only a few times. This rearrangement joins TRBV6-6 to TRBJ1-2, with 7 bases matching TRBD1. Germline CDR1 is MNHNY and CDR2 is SVGAGI (reference sequence). CDR3 size: 16 residues. With V trimmed by 6 bases and J by 6 bases, 16 bases remained unmatched. The CDR3 sequence: CASSLSQFGTDDGYTF. The CDR3 DNA is TGTGCCAGCAGCCTTTCCCAATTCGGGACAGATGATGGCTACACCTTC.

This clone has a single count. Other DNA sequences of this sample code for an identical CDR3. The V gene is TRBV27, the J gene TRBJ2-3; 10 nucleotides line up with TRBD2. Per germline, CDR1 MNHEY and CDR2 SMNVEV (reference sequence). With 5 bases clipped from V and 9 bases from J, the junction kept 8 bases outside the gene matches. This CDR3 spans 14 amino acids. The CDR3, as DNA: TGTGCCAGCAGTCTTCGGCTAGCGGGAGACACGCAGTATTTT. This sequence encodes CASSLRLAGDTQYF.

The gene calls are TRBV4-2 and TRBJ2-1; 8 positions agree with TRBD2. Looked up from germline, CDR1 is LGHNA and CDR2 is YNFKEQ. Losses at the gene ends were 1 base for V and 4 bases for J; bases not matched to a gene: 6. This CDR3 has 16 amino acids. Here the CDR3 reads CASSQGSGTSYNEQFF. The DNA of the CDR3 is TGTGCCAGCAGCCAAGGTAGCGGGACCTCGTACAATGAGCAGTTCTTC.

This clone has just one count. The V and J genes are TRBV7-9 and TRBJ1-4; weak D call: TRBD1 (6 bases). The CDR3 extends over 16 amino acids. Trimming left V 0 bases short and J 3 bases short, with 11 bases between. Per the germline V gene, CDR1 is SEHNR and CDR2 is FQNEAQ (reference sequence). The CDR3 nucleotides read TGTGCCAGCAGCTTAGCCGCGGCAGGGGCTAATGAAAAACTGTTTTTT. It codes for CASSLAAAGANEKLFF.

This chain connects TRBV2 to TRBJ2-3, with D possibly TRBD2 on 6 matching bases. Between the trimmed V and J ends, which lost 6 bases and 3 bases, there was a span of 19 bases. The V gene's germline CDR1 is SNHLY and CDR2 FYNNEI. This CDR3 comprises 16 residues. The chain's CDR3 is CASSVERGWVTDTQYF. CDR3 in DNA: TGTGCCAGCAGCGTAGAACGGGGGTGGGTGACAGATACGCAGTATTTT.

The chain links TRBV27 to TRBJ1-2; possibly TRBD1 for D (6 bases). CDR3 size: 16 residues. The germline V gene encodes CDR1 MNHEY and CDR2 SMNVEV (reference sequence). V was cut by 0 bases and J by 7 bases, with 18 bases left in between. The CDR3 reads CASSLSPGGGLGGYTF. CDR3 in DNA: TGTGCCAGCAGTTTATCCCCGGGTGGGGGCCTGGGTGGCTACACCTTC.

The chain carries TRBV5-3 and TRBJ2-3; 9 bases are shared with TRBD2. TRBV5-3 is an open reading frame whose function is uncertain. V lost 3 bases and J lost 4; bases outside the gene matches: 24. The CDR3 spans 21 residues. The CDR3 sequence is CARSSKTSGKPRVRGADTQYF. The CDR3 region has the DNA TGTGCCAGAAGCTCGAAGACTAGCGGCAAGCCCCGAGTTAGGGGCGCAGATACGCAGTATTTT.

The chain couples TRBV7-2 to TRBJ2-5, with 8 bases fitting TRBD2. This CDR3 spans 14 amino acids. Germline lookup yields CDR1 SGHTA and CDR2 FQGNSA. V lost 5 bases and J lost 5; bases outside the gene matches: 7. The CDR3 spells CASSARLATETQYF. CDR3 nucleotides: TGTGCCAGCAGCGCCCGACTAGCGACGGAGACCCAGTACTTC. The variable domain in full, completed from reference TRBV7-2 and TRBJ2-5, reads GAGVSQSPSNKVTEKGKDVELRCDPISGHTALYWYRQSLGQGLEFLIYFQGNSAPDKSGLPSDRFSAERTGGSVSTLTIQRTQQEDSAVYLCASSARLATETQYFGPGTRLLVL.

DNA for the CDR3: TGTGCCAGCAGCGTAGCTGGGCAGTCCTACGAGCAGTACTTC. Its protein is CASSVAGQSYEQYF. J is TRBJ2-7 and V is TRBV9; D is ambiguous. This CDR3 has 14 residues. The V end lost 0 bases, the J end lost 1 base, and 8 bases lay between the germline ends. CDR1 SGDLS and CDR2 YYNGEE come from the germline V gene.

The sample holds a few counts of this clone. The chain carries TRBV12-3 or TRBV12-4 and TRBJ2-3; 8 bases are shared with TRBD2. V dropped 7 bases and J dropped 5; count of bases not matched to a gene: 5. The CDR3 is 13 residues long. The CDR3 is CASTDSGIDTQYF. CDR3 sequence (DNA): TGTGCCAGCACCGATAGCGGGATAGATACGCAGTATTTT.

The J gene is TRBJ2-2, the V gene TRBV27; 12 bases line up with TRBD2. Germline V lookup: CDR1 MNHEY, CDR2 SMNVEV (reference sequence). The CDR3 is made up of 18 amino acids. J lost 6 bases, V lost 2 bases, and 10 bases had no gene match. The CDR3 region has the DNA TGTGCCAGCAGTTTAGGAGGACTAGCGGGACAATTCTCCGGGGAGCTGTTTTTT. The encoded protein is CASSLGGLAGQFSGELFF.

CDR3 sequence (DNA): TGTGCCAGCAGAACAGGGGCAACTGACTATGGCTACACCTTC. The encoded protein is CASRTGATDYGYTF. This rearrangement joins TRBV28 to TRBJ1-2; 7 bases are shared with TRBD1. V dropped 6 bases and J dropped 3; count of bases not matched to a gene: 7. The CDR3 consists of 14 residues. Germline CDR1 and CDR2: MDHEN and SYDVKM.

The V and J genes are TRBV7-8 and TRBJ1-3; 7 nucleotides line up with TRBD1. The CDR3 totals 15 residues. CDR1 and CDR2 (germline): SGHVS, FQNEAQ. Trimming removed 2 bases from V and 4 bases from J; junction bases left unmatched: 5. In nucleotides, the CDR3 is TGTGCCAGCAGCTTACCGACAGGGTTCGGAAACACCATATATTTT. This translates into CASSLPTGFGNTIYF.

The J gene is TRBJ2-1, the V gene TRBV28, with TRBD1 as a possible D gene (6 bases). The CDR3 extends over 16 amino acids. The V end lost 1 base, the J end lost 6 bases, and 16 bases lay between the germline ends. Germline V gene lookup returns CDR1 MDHEN and CDR2 SYDVKM. The CDR3 is CASSLLLPTGANEQFF. Here the CDR3 DNA reads TGTGCCAGCAGTTTATTACTTCCGACAGGAGCCAATGAGCAGTTCTTC.